This is a list of T cell receptor beta chains from one sample in a study of T cells after yellow fever vaccination. TCRdb re-analysed the 5' RACE reads in MiXCR, keeping a single row per CDR3 protein. The data show roughly 160,000 distinct CDR3 sequences, 9.3% seen once. The sequences come from CD8+ T cells sorted from PBMCs, collected 45 days after the yellow fever booster vaccination. All receptors come from a man aged 18 to 35 who received the YFV17D yellow fever vaccine. The CDR3 runs from the conserved cysteine through the conserved F or W. The D gene is left open where the match is weak. Size is stated for part of the rows, as once, few or many counts, or as a class when the clone is expanded.

clone_size	v_call	d_call	j_call	cdr3_aa	cdr3_nt
.	TRBV6-5	.	TRBJ1-2	CASSNRVTGYGYTF	TGTGCCAGCAGCAACAGGGTCACGGGCTATGGCTACACCTTC
few	TRBV6-5	.	TRBJ1-2	CASSYSGGRANYGYTF	TGTGCCAGCAGTTACTCCGGGGGAAGAGCTAACTATGGCTACACCTTC
.	TRBV12-3/TRBV12-4	TRBD1	TRBJ1-2	CASSFGQGVTVYGYTF	TGTGCCAGCAGTTTCGGACAGGGGGTTACGGTATATGGCTACACCTTC
many	TRBV7-2	TRBD2	TRBJ2-1	CASSLARLAGDNEQFF	TGTGCCAGCAGCTTAGCGCGTCTAGCGGGGGACAATGAGCAGTTCTTC
few	TRBV5-1	TRBD1	TRBJ1-2	CASSLDFSGTDYGYTF	TGCGCCAGCAGCCTGGACTTCTCCGGGACAGATTATGGCTACACCTTC
.	TRBV7-2	.	TRBJ2-3	CASSLGISGFHTDTQYF	TGTGCCAGCAGCTTAGGTATATCGGGGTTTCACACAGATACGCAGTATTTT
.	TRBV9	.	TRBJ2-5	CASTRGDSEETQYF	TGTGCCAGCACTCGGGGGGACAGCGAAGAGACCCAGTACTTC
few	TRBV5-1	.	TRBJ2-2	CASGLSGGELFF	TGCGCCAGCGGACTCTCGGGAGGGGAGCTGTTTTTT
many	TRBV6-2/TRBV6-3	TRBD2	TRBJ2-5	CASSSLLREDVLYF	TGTGCCAGCAGTTCCCTCCTTCGGGAGGATGTCCTGTACTTC
many	TRBV12-3/TRBV12-4	.	TRBJ2-3	CASSLGTTRADTQYF	TGTGCCAGCAGTTTAGGGACTACGAGGGCAGATACGCAGTATTTT
few	TRBV7-6	TRBD1	TRBJ2-5	CASSSFGTGYGETQYF	TGTGCCAGCAGCTCATTCGGGACAGGGTATGGGGAGACCCAGTACTTC
few	TRBV7-9	.	TRBJ1-6	CASSRYQVPGSPLHF	TGTGCCAGCAGCCGATACCAGGTCCCAGGGTCACCCCTCCACTTT
.	TRBV5-5	.	TRBJ1-3	CASSPDSSSGNTIYF	TGTGCCAGCAGCCCAGACAGTTCCTCTGGAAACACCATATATTTT
.	TRBV3-1	TRBD2	TRBJ2-3	CASSPTSGGTWDTQYF	TGTGCCAGCAGCCCAACTAGCGGGGGGACTTGGGATACGCAGTATTTT
many	TRBV7-2	TRBD2	TRBJ2-5	CASTIGGGRVTQYF	TGTGCCAGCACCATTGGCGGGGGGCGGGTTACCCAGTACTTC
.	TRBV19	TRBD2	TRBJ2-7	CASSILPTSPHYEQYF	TGTGCCAGTAGTATTCTCCCGACTAGCCCCCACTACGAGCAGTACTTC
many	TRBV7-9	.	TRBJ2-7	CASSLGTYEQYF	TGTGCCAGCAGCTTAGGGACCTACGAGCAGTACTTC